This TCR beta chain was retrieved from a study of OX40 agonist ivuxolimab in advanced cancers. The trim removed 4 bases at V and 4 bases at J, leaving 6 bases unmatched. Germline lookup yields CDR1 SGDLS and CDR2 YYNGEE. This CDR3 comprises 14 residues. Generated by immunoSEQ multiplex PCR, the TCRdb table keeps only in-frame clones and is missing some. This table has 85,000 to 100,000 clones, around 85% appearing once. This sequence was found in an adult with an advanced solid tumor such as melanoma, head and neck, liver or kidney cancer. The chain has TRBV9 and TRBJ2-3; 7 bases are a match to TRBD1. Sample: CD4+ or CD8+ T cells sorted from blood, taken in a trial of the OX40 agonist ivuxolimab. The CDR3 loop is CASSFDRESDTQYF. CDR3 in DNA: TGTGCCAGCAGCTTCGACAGGGAATCAGATACGCAGTATTTT. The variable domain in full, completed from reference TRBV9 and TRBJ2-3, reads DSGVTQTPKHLITATGQRVTLRCSPRSGDLSVYWYQQSLDQGLQFLIQYYNGEERAKGNILERFSAQQFPDLHSELNLSSLELGDSALYFCASSFDRESDTQYFGPGTRLTVL.